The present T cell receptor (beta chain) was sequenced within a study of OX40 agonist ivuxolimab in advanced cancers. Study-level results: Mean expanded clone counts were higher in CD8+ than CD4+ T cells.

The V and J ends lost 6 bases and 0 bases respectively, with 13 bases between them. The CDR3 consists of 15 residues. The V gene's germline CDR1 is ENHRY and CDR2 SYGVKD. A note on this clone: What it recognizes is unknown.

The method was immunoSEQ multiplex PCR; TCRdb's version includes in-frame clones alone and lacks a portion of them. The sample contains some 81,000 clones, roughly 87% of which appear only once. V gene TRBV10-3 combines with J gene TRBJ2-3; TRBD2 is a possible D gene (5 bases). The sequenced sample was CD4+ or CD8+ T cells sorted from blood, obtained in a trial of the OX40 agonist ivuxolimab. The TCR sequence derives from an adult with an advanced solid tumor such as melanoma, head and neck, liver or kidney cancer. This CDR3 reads CAISLKGGSTDTQYF. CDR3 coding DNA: TGTGCCATCAGCCTAAAGGGCGGGAGCACAGATACGCAGTATTTT.